The T cell receptor (beta chain) under discussion was sequenced for a study of vaccination effects on CD4 cells after COVID-19. Study information: Participants each got two BNT162b2 or mRNA-1273 vaccine doses. A couple of convalescent donors provided samples 16 days and one week before vaccination.

Libraries were prepared by immunoSEQ multiplex PCR; TCRdb keeps only in-frame clonotypes and omits some of them. This sample carries 40,000 to 50,000 clones, about 68% of them seen once, and the ten largest clones take just under 30%. Antigen-specific CD4+ T cells expanded by the ViraFEST assay with viral peptide pools were then sequenced. Having been cultured for roughly 9 days, the cells underwent CD4+ T cell isolation. Infection dated between March and December 2020, before the Alpha, Beta and Delta variants reached the United States. Approximately 2 million PBMC were placed in each well, which was supplemented with 10 IU/ml IL-2 and roughly 10 ug/ml peptides. Both day 3 and day 7 saw half the medium replaced with IL-2 medium. CDR1 SEHNR and CDR2 FQNEAQ come from the germline V gene (reference sequence). Unmatched junction bases numbered 11, after V lost 5 bases and J lost 6 bases. The CDR3 contains 16 residues.

A remark on this clone: Its target is not known.

The sequences come from CD4+ T cells from PBMCs cultured with a peptide pool, collected before COVID-19 vaccination. The receptor's source is a human donor who had a prior SARS-CoV-2 infection. The gene calls are TRBV7-9 and TRBJ2-1, with 9 bases lining up with TRBD2. DNA of the CDR3: TGTGCCAGCAGCCTACGATTAGCGGGGGAAGGCAATGAGCAGTTCTTC. Encoded protein: CASSLRLAGEGNEQFF.